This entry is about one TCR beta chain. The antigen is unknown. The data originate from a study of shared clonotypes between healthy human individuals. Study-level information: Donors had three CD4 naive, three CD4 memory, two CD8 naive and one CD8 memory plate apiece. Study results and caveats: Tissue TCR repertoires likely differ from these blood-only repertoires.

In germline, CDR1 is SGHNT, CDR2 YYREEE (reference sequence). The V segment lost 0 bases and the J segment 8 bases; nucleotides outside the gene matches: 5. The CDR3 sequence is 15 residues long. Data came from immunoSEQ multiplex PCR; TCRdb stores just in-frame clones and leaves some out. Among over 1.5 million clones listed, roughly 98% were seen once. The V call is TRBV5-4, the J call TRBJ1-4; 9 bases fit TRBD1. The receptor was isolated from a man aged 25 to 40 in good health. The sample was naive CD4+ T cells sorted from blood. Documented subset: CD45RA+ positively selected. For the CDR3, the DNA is TGTGCCAGCAGCTTGGAAAGGACAGGGGAGGAAAAACTGTTTTTT. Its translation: CASSLERTGEEKLFF.